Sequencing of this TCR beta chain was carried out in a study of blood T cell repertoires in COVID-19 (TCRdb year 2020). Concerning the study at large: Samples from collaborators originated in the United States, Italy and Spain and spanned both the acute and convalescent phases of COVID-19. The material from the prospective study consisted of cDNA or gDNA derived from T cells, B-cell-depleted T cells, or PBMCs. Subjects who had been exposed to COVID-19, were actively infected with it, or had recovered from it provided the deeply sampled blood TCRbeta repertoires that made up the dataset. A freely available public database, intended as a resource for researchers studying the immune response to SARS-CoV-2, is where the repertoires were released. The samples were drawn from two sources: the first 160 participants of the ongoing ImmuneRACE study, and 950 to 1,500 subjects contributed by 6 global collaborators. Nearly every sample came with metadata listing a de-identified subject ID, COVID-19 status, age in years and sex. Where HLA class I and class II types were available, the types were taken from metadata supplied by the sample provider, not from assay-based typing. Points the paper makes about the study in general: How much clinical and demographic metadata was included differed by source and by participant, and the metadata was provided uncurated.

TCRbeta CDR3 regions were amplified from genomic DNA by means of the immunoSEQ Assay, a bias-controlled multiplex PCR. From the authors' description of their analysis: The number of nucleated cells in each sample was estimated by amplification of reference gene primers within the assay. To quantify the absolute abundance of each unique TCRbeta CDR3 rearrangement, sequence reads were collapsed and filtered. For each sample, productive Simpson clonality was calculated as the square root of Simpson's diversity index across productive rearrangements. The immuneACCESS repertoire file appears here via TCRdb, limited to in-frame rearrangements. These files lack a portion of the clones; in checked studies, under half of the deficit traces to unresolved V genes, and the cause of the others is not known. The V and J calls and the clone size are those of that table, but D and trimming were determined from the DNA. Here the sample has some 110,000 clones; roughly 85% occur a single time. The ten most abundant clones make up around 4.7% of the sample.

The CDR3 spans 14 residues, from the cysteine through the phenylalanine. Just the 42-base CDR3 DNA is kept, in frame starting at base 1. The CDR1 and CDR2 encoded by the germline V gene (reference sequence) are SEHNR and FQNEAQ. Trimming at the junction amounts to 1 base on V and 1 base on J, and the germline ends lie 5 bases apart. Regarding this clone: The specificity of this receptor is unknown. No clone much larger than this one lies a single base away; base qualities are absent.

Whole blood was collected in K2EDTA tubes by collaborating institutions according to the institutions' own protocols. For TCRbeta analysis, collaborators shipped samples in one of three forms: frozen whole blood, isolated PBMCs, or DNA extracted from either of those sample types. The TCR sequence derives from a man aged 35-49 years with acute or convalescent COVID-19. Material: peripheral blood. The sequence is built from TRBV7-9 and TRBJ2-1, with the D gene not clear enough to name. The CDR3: CASSLDISYNEQFF. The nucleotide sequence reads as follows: TGTGCCAGCAGCTTAGACATTTCCTACAATGAGCAGTTCTTC.